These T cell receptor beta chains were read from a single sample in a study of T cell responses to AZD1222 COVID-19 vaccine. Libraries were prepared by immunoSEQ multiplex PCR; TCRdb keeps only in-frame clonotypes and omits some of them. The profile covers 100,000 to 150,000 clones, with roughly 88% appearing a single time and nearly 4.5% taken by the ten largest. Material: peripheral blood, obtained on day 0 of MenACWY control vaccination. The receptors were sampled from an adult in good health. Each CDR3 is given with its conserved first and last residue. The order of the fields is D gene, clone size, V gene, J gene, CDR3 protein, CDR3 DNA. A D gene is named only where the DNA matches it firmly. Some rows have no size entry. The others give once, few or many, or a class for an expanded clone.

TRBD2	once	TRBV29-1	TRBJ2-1	CSGILAGAFYEQFF	TGCAGCGGAATTCTAGCGGGGGCATTCTATGAGCAGTTCTTC
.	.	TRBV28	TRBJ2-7	CASSFLPGEAPEQYF	TGTGCCAGCAGTTTTCTCCCAGGGGAGGCTCCCGAGCAGTACTTC
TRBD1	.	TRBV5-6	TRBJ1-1	CASSFGPGQANTEAFF	TGTGCCAGCAGCTTTGGCCCGGGACAGGCAAACACTGAAGCTTTCTTT
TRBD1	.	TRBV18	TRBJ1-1	CASSPLGQTMNTEAFF	TGTGCCAGCTCACCACTGGGACAGACAATGAACACTGAAGCTTTCTTT
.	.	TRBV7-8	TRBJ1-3	CASSAQTGNSGNTIYF	TGTGCCAGCAGCGCCCAGACGGGAAACTCTGGAAACACCATATATTTT
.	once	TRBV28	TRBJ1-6	CASTTGGTGNSPLHF	TGTGCCAGCACCACGGGGGGCACCGGCAATTCACCCCTCCACTTT
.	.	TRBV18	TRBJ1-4	CASSQQATNEKLFF	TGTGCCAGCTCACAACAGGCAACTAATGAAAAACTGTTTTTT
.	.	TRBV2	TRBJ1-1	CASSPGRNTEAFF	TGTGCCAGCTCCCCCGGGAGGAACACTGAAGCTTTCTTT
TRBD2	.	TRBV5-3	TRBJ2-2	CARSLAGSGKNSVVYTGELFF	TGTGCCAGAAGCTTGGCGGGTAGCGGGAAGAATTCCGTGGTGTACACCGGGGAGCTGTTTTTT
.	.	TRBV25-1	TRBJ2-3	CASSYPNTDTQYF	TGTGCCAGCAGTTATCCAAACACAGATACGCAGTATTTT
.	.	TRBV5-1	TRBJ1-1	CASSVMSGEAFF	TGCGCCAGCAGCGTGATGTCGGGAGAAGCTTTCTTT
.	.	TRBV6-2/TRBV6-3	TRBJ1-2	CASSYPGTVNYGYTF	TGTGCCAGCAGTTACCCCGGGACCGTGAACTATGGCTACACCTTC
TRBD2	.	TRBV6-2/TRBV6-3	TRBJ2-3	CASSVTSGGPTDTQYF	TGTGCCAGCAGCGTTACTAGCGGGGGCCCCACAGATACGCAGTATTTT
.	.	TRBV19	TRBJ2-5	CASSISIRGAQYF	TGTGCCAGTAGTATTTCGATCAGGGGGGCCCAGTACTTC
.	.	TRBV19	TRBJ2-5	CASSMVKGTQYF	TGTGCCAGTAGTATGGTCAAAGGGACCCAGTACTTC
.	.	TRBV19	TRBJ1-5	CASSIAGGNQPQHF	TGTGCCAGTAGTATTGCAGGGGGCAATCAGCCCCAGCATTTT
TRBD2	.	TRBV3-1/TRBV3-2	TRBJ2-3	CASSQTVQREGQLRTDTQYF	TGTGCCAGCAGCCAAACAGTACAGCGGGAGGGCCAGTTGCGCACAGATACGCAGTATTTT
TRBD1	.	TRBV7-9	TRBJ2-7	CASSPAVTGAEQYF	TGTGCCAGCAGCCCCGCAGTGACAGGGGCCGAGCAGTACTTC
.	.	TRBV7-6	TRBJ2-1	CASSLVSASSYNEQFF	TGTGCCAGCAGCTTAGTATCAGCGAGCTCCTACAATGAGCAGTTCTTC
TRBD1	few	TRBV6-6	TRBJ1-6	CASTTGGGGSPLHF	TGTGCCAGCACCACAGGGGGCGGAGGATCACCCCTCCACTTT
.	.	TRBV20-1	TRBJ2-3	CSASFGGYTDTQYF	TGCAGTGCTAGTTTCGGCGGGTACACAGATACGCAGTATTTT
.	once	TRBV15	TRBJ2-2	CATSRDRGVTGELFF	TGTGCCACCAGCAGAGATAGGGGGGTAACCGGGGAGCTGTTTTTT
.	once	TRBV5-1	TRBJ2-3	CASSLATKRTDTQYF	TGCGCCAGCAGCTTGGCTACTAAGCGCACAGATACGCAGTATTTT
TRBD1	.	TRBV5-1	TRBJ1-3	CASSFTWTGSNPSGNTIYF	TGCGCCAGCAGCTTTACGTGGACAGGGTCAAACCCCTCTGGAAACACCATATATTTT
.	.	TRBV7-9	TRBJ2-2	CASSSAGDPTGELFF	TGTGCCAGCAGCTCAGCAGGGGATCCCACCGGGGAGCTGTTTTTT
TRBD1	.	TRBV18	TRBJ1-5	CASSQGAGNQPQHF	TGTGCCAGCTCACAGGGGGCCGGCAATCAGCCCCAGCATTTT
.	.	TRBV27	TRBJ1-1	CASSFSPSGGTEAFF	TGTGCCAGCAGTTTCTCCCCCTCCGGAGGCACTGAAGCTTTCTTT
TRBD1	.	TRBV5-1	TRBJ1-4	CASSSQGKNEKLFF	TGCGCCAGCAGCTCACAGGGGAAAAATGAAAAACTGTTTTTT
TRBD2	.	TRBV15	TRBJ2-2	CATSRVSGLAGGTNTGELFF	TGTGCCACCAGCAGAGTCTCGGGACTAGCGGGGGGGACGAACACCGGGGAGCTGTTTTTT
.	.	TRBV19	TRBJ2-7	CASSSQGQGTYEQYF	TGTGCCAGTAGTTCTCAGGGCCAGGGCACCTACGAGCAGTACTTC
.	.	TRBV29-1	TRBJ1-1	CSVELTGWHTEAFF	TGCAGCGTTGAGTTGACAGGTTGGCACACTGAAGCTTTCTTT
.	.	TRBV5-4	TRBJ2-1	CASSLSGTQQFF	TGTGCCAGCAGCTTGTCCGGGACCCAGCAGTTCTTC
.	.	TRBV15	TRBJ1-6	CATSSPTGVTPLHF	TGTGCCACCAGCAGTCCCACGGGGGTTACACCCCTCCACTTT
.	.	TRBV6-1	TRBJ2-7	CASSEARTATREQYF	TGTGCCAGCAGTGAAGCCCGGACAGCGACGCGGGAGCAGTACTTC
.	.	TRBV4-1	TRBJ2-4	CASSQAWGSGKNIQYF	TGCGCCAGCAGCCAAGCTTGGGGGAGTGGCAAAAACATTCAGTACTTC